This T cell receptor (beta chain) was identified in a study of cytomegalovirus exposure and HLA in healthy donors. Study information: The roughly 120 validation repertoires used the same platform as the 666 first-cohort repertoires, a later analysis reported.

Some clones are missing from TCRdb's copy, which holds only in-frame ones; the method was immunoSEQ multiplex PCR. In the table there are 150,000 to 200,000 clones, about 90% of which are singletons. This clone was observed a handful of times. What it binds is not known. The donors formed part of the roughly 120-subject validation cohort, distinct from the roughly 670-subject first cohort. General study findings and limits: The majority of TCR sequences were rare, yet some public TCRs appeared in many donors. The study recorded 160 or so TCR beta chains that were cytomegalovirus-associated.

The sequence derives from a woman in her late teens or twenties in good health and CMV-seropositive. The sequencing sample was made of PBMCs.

CDR3 DNA sequence: TGTGCCAGCAGTGAGGGAGTTAATTCGTTGAATGAGCAGTTCTTC. This encodes CASSEGVNSLNEQFF. V is TRBV6-4 and J is TRBJ2-1, with D tentatively TRBD2 (5 bases). The ends were cut back, 3 bases at V and 7 bases at J, with 16 bases in the middle. Germline assignment: CDR1 MRHNA and CDR2 SNTAGT. CDR3 length: 15 amino acids.